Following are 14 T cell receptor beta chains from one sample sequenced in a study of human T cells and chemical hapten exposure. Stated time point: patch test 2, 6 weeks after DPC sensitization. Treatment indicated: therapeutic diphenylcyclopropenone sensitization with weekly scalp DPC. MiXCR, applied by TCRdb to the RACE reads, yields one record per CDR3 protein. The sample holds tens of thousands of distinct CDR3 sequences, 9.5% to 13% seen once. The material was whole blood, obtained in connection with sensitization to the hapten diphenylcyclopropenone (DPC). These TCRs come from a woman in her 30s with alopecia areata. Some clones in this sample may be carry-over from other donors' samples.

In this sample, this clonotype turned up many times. CDR3 region: CASSYSSFSEQYF. Here the CDR3 DNA reads TGTGCCAGCAGTTACTCGAGTTTCAGCGAGCAGTACTTC. The V call is TRBV6-5, the J call TRBJ2-7; D uncertain. The CDR3 length is 13 residues. Per the germline V gene, CDR1 is MNHEY and CDR2 is SVGAGI. V lost 0 bases, J lost 6 bases, and 9 bases lay in between.

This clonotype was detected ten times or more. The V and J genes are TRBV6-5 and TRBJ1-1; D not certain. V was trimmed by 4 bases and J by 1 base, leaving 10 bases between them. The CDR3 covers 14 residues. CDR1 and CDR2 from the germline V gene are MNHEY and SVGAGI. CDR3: CASSFRRANTEAFF. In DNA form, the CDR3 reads TGTGCCAGCAGTTTTCGTCGGGCGAACACTGAAGCTTTCTTT.

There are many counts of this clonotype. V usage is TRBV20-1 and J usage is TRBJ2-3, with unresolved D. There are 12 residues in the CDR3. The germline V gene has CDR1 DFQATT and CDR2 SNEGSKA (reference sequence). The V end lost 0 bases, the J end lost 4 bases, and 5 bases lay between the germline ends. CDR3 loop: CSAREWADTQYF. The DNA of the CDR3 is TGCAGTGCTAGAGAGTGGGCAGATACGCAGTATTTT.

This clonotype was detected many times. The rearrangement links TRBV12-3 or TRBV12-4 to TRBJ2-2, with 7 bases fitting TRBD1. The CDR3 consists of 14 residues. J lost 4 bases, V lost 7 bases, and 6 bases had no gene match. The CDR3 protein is CASTEQGSTGELFF. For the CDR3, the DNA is TGTGCCAGCACCGAACAGGGGTCCACCGGGGAGCTGTTTTTT.

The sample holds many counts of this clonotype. In DNA, the CDR3 is TGCAGTGCGACGGGACTAGCGGACTACGAGCAGTACTTC. This sequence encodes CSATGLADYEQYF. This sequence joins TRBV20-1 and TRBJ2-7; TRBD2 matches at 11 bases. This CDR3 region has 13 residues. Germline CDR1 and CDR2: DFQATT and SNEGSKA (reference sequence). Germline trimming cut 6 bases from V and 3 bases from J; bases unmatched to any gene: 4.

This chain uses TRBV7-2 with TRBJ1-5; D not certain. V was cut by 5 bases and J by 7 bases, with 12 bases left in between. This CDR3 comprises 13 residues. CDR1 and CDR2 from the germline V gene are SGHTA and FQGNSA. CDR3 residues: CASSPQHGQPQHF. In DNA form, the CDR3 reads TGTGCCAGCAGCCCCCAACATGGACAGCCCCAGCATTTT.

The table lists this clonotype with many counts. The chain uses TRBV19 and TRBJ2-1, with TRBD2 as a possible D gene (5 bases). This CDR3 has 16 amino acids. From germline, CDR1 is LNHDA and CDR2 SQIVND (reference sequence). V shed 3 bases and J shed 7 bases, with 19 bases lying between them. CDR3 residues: CASSIGPGRTLNEQFF. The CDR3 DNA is TGTGCCAGTAGTATCGGCCCCGGCAGGACTCTGAATGAGCAGTTCTTC.

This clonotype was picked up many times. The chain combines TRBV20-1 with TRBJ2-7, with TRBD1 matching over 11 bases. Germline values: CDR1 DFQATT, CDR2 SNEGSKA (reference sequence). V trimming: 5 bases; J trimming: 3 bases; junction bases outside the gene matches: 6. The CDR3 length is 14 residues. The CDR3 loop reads CSAAGQGVGYEQYF. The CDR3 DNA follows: TGCAGTGCTGCGGGACAGGGGGTGGGCTACGAGCAGTACTTC.

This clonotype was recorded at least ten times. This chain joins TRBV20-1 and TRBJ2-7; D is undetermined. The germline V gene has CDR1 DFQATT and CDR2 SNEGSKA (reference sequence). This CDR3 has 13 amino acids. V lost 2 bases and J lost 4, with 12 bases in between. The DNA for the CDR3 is TGCAGTGCTAGAACCCCTTCTGCGTACGAGCAGTACTTC. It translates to CSARTPSAYEQYF.

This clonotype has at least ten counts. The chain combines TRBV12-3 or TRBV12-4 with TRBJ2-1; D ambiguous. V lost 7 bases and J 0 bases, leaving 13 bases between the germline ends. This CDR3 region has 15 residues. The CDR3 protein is CASNPSGFSYNEQFF. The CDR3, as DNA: TGTGCCAGCAACCCGTCCGGATTCTCCTACAATGAGCAGTTCTTC.

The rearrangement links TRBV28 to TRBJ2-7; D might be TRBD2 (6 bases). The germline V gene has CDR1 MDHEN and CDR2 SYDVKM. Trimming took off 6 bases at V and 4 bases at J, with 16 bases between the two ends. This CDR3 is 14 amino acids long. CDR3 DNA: TGTGCCAGCAGAGGCAGGGCGGGATCGTACGAGCAGTACTTC. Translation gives CASRGRAGSYEQYF.

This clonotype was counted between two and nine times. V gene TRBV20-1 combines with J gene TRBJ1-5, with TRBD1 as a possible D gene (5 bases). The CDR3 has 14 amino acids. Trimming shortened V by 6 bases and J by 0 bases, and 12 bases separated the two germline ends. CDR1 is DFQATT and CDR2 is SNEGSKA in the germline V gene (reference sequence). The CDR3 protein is CSAIGGGSNQPQHF. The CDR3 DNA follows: TGCAGTGCCATTGGGGGGGGTAGCAATCAGCCCCAGCATTTT.

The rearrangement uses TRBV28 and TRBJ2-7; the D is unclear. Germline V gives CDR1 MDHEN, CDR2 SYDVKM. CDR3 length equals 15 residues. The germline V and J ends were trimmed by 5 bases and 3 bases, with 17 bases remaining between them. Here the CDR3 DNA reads TGTGCCAGCAGTCCCTATGAGGCAGCAGTCTACGAGCAGTACTTC. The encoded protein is CASSPYEAAVYEQYF. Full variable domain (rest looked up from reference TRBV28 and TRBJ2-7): DVKVTQSSRYLVKRTGEKVFLECVQDMDHENMFWYRQDPGLGLRLIYFSYDVKMKEKGDIPEGYSVSREKKERFSLILESASTNQTSMYLCASSPYEAAVYEQYFGPGTRLTVT.

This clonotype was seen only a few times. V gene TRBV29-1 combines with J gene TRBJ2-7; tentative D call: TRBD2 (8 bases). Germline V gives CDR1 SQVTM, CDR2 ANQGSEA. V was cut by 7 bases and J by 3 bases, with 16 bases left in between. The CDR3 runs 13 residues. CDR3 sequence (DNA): TGCAGCGCCCGGGGGGGACAGTACTACGAGCAGTACTTC. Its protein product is CSARGGQYYEQYF.